The 7 T cell receptor beta chains below all came from one sample that was sequenced in a study of tissue T cells after allogeneic stem cell transplantation. Libraries were prepared by immunoSEQ multiplex PCR; TCRdb keeps only in-frame clonotypes and omits some of them. The table has more than 45,000 clones, roughly 73% seen once. The material sequenced was sorted cells pooled from one or two spleens. Receptors originate from a pool of C57BL/6 mice in good health.

This clone has more than one count but fewer than ten. Germline and genes: mouse. The read ends 1 residue before the CDR3 terminus; that terminus is restored from the germline J gene. The chain links TRBV17 to TRBJ2-7; D is possibly TRBD2 (7 bases). This CDR3 contains 12 residues. Trimming stripped 5 bases from V and 4 bases from J, with 9 bases between. Germline loops: CDR1 MNHDT, CDR2 YYDKIL. The CDR3 region is CASSEGGYEQYF. The sequenced CDR3 bases are TGTGCTAGCAGTGAGGGGGGGTATGAACAGTAC.

Note on this clone: Any gene name here is a mouse gene name. Partial CDR3 DNA: TGTGCCAGCAGGGACAGGGGGCGAGGAGTCTTC. It translates to CASRDRGRGVF. The full CDR3 reads CASRDRGRGVFF. The chain couples TRBV13-3 to TRBJ1-1, with TRBD1 matching over 11 bases. The read ends 1 residue early relative to the CDR3; the germline J gene fills the gap. The CDR3 is 12 residues long. Germline CDR1 is NNHDY and CDR2 is SYVADS. V was clipped by 5 bases and J by 10 bases; unmatched bases: 4.

Concerning this clone itself: Germline and genes: mouse. Read data end 1 residue before the CDR3 end; the end is taken from the germline J gene. The rearrangement links TRBV1 to TRBJ2-4; no definite D call. V was cut by 1 base and J by 0 bases, with 8 bases left in between. The CDR3 length is 15 residues. In germline, CDR1 is NSQYPW, CDR2 LRSPGD (reference sequence). The chain's CDR3 is CTCSAVRSSQNTLYF. The covered CDR3 bases are TGCACCTGCAGTGCAGTTAGGTCTAGTCAAAACACCTTGTAC.

This clone was seen just once. The genes and germline here are from mouse. The CDR3 goes on 1 residue after the read ends, and that part is filled in from the germline J gene. V is TRBV2 and J is TRBJ2-4; 8 bases are a match to TRBD2. V trimming: 3 bases; J trimming: 1 base; junction bases outside the gene matches: 3. The germline CDR1 and CDR2 sequences are LGHNA and YSYQKL. The length of the CDR3 is 15 residues. The CDR3 sequence: CASSQGGARQNTLYF. The sequenced part of the CDR3 DNA is TGTGCCAGCAGCCAGGGGGGGGCGCGTCAAAACACCTTGTAC.

Details on this clone: Gene names refer to mouse genes. Other nucleotide sequences from this sample produce the same CDR3. Incomplete CDR3 DNA: TGTGCCTGGAGTCCGAATTCTGGAAATACGCTCTAT. Translated: CAWSPNSGNTLY. The full CDR3 is CAWSPNSGNTLYF. This chain joins TRBV31 and TRBJ1-3; D call uncertain. The read terminates 1 residue before the CDR3 end, so the remaining end is supplied by the germline J gene. There are 13 residues in the CDR3. Trimming took 1 base from V and 0 from J, leaving 4 bases between them. Germline V gene lookup returns CDR1 GKSSPN and CDR2 SITVG.

As concerns this clone: Genes and germline come from the mouse. The read is 1 residue too short to cover the CDR3 end, so that end is filled in from the germline J gene. This chain joins TRBV31 and TRBJ2-3, with TRBD1 matching 9 bases. The trim removed 4 bases at V and 3 bases at J, leaving 2 bases unmatched. Germline loops: CDR1 GKSSPN, CDR2 SITVG. There are 13 residues in the CDR3. Incomplete CDR3 DNA: TGTGCCTGGAATGGACAGGGGGCAGAAACGCTGTAT. Translated, it gives CAWNGQGAETLY. In full, the CDR3 is CAWNGQGAETLYF.

Turning to this clone: Gene names are mouse gene names. The read ends 1 residue before the CDR3 terminus; that terminus is restored from the germline J gene. The V and J genes are TRBV13-3 and TRBJ1-6; 8 bases map to TRBD1. TRBJ1-6 is an ORF, with its function uncertain. Germline trimming cut 2 bases from V and 7 bases from J; bases unmatched to any gene: 2. This CDR3 is built from 14 residues. Germline loops: CDR1 NNHDY, CDR2 SYVADS. CDR3 DNA, as far as it was read: TGTGCCAGCAGTGACAGGGGGCTCAATTCGCCCCTCTAC. It encodes CASSDRGLNSPLY. The CDR3 in full is CASSDRGLNSPLYF.